The clone carrying this T cell receptor (beta chain) has only one observation. This record belongs to a study of blood T cell repertoires in COVID-19. The J segment lost 4 bases and the V segment lost 2 bases, leaving 6 bases of the junction unmatched. Germline V gene data show CDR1 as SGHVS and CDR2 as FNYEAQ. This CDR3 region has 15 residues. TCRdb's copy holds only in-frame clones and misses some; the assay was immunoSEQ multiplex PCR. Among roughly 300,000 clones, roughly 89% were seen once, and the ten largest hold about 1.7%. Specimen: peripheral blood. The V call is TRBV7-6, the J call TRBJ2-5, with 8 nucleotides matching TRBD1. This sequence originates from a young woman with COVID-19, enrolled during active disease. CDR3 bases: TGTGCCAGCAGCTTAAAGTCAGGGGGCGGAGAGACCCAGTACTTC. Residues: CASSLKSGGGETQYF.